A single sample is the source of the 4 T cell receptor beta chains below, sequenced in a study of T cells in Graves' hyperthyroidism and ophthalmopathy. Amplification of TCR beta CDR3 regions used RNA as the template. RT-PCR in the first round (using the HTBI primer set) targeted the TCR CDR3. TCRdb processed the multiplex PCR reads anew with MiXCR; each CDR3 protein has one entry. The sample contains over 450,000 distinct CDR3 sequences, roughly 15% of which appear only once. Sequencing was carried out using blood. Every receptor here comes from a woman between 18 and 29 years old with Graves' ophthalmopathy.

This clonotype came up many times. J is TRBJ2-7 and V is TRBV5-1; 9 nucleotides line up with TRBD2. The germline gives CDR1 SGHRS, CDR2 YFSETQ. Trimming took 4 bases from V and 4 from J; bases not matched to a gene: 9. The CDR3 totals 15 residues. The CDR3 reads CASSLSSAGGYEQYF. The CDR3 nucleotides read TGCGCCAGCAGCCTAAGCTCAGCGGGAGGTTACGAGCAGTACTTC.

This clonotype was observed many times. The chain joins TRBV6-2 or TRBV6-3 to TRBJ1-1, with D possibly matching TRBD1 (5 bases). Trimming cost V 0 bases and J 1 base, with 12 bases left between them. Per germline, CDR1 MNHEY and CDR2 SVGEGT. The CDR3 has 16 amino acids. The CDR3 sequence is CASSYSMGRSNTEAFF. DNA for the CDR3: TGTGCCAGCAGTTACTCGATGGGACGGTCGAACACTGAAGCTTTCTTT.

The table lists this clonotype with many counts. The chain employs TRBV2 and TRBJ2-2, with 7 bases aligning to TRBD2. Trimming took 1 base from V and 5 from J; bases not matched to a gene: 1. This CDR3 has 14 residues. Per the germline V gene, CDR1 is SNHLY and CDR2 is FYNNEI. CDR3 sequence: CASSEELATGELFF. CDR3 in DNA: TGTGCCAGCAGTGAAGAACTAGCGACCGGGGAGCTGTTTTTT.

This clonotype appeared many times. The genes are TRBV6-2 or TRBV6-3 and TRBJ1-5; D gene ambiguous. The CDR3 runs 15 residues. Germline CDR1 reads MNHEY; CDR2 reads SVGEGT. V lost 2 bases to trimming and J lost 7 bases, with 15 bases between them. Written as DNA, the CDR3 is TGTGCCAGCAGTTACGCTCAGGTCCCGCAGCAGCCCCAGCATTTT. As protein: CASSYAQVPQQPQHF.